Described below is a single T cell receptor (beta chain) sequence and its context. TCRdb processed the RT-PCR reads anew with MiXCR; each CDR3 protein has one entry. The sample holds around 710,000 distinct CDR3 sequences; 11% to 15% are singletons and the top ten take around 7%. The data are from a study of response to subunit inactivated influenza vaccine. The CDR3 spans 15 residues. The germline V and J ends were trimmed by 6 bases and 0 bases, with 12 bases remaining between them. Germline V gene data show CDR1 as MNHNS and CDR2 as SASEGT. V is TRBV6-1 and J is TRBJ1-5, with D unclear. This sequence originates from a man in his fifties or sixties who received an inactivated influenza vaccine. The material was PBMCs from blood, obtained less than 15 days before vaccination. The CDR3: CASSQVGYSNQPQHF. DNA for the CDR3: TGTGCCAGCAGCCAAGTCGGATATAGCAATCAGCCCCAGCATTTT.